This entry lists 26 T cell receptor beta chains sequenced from one sample in a study of blood T cell repertoires in COVID-19. Sequencing used immunoSEQ multiplex PCR; TCRdb keeps in-frame clones, though not all of them. The sample has around 56,000 clones; about 73% are singletons. Sequencing was done on a sample of peripheral blood. These receptors came from a woman between 70 and 85 years old with acute or convalescent COVID-19.

The chain recombines TRBV3-1 (or the pseudogene TRBV3-2) with TRBJ1-1; maybe TRBD1 (5 bases). There are 13 residues in the CDR3. Per the germline V gene, CDR1 is LGHDT and CDR2 is YNNKEL (reference sequence). V lost 1 base and J 10 bases, leaving 13 bases between the germline ends. This CDR3 reads CASSQASDSLAFF. The CDR3 nucleotides are TGTGCCAGCAGCCAAGCCTCCGACAGTCTAGCTTTCTTT.

The chain has TRBV4-2 and TRBJ2-3, with 10 bases fitting TRBD2. There are 16 residues in the CDR3. Germline values: CDR1 LGHNA, CDR2 YNFKEQ. V trimming: 1 base; J trimming: 6 bases; junction bases outside the gene matches: 7. The CDR3 protein is CASSQGSGGMSDTQYF. The CDR3 DNA reads TGTGCCAGCAGCCAAGGTAGCGGGGGGATGTCGGATACGCAGTATTTT.

V is TRBV19 and J is TRBJ2-1; unclear D gene. Trimming removed 5 bases at V and 7 bases at J, with 6 bases between. CDR1 and CDR2 (germline): LNHDA, SQIVND (reference sequence). The CDR3 is 11 residues long. In DNA form, the CDR3 reads TGTGCCAGTAGTCCCGGTAATGAGCAGTTCTTC. Translated, it gives CASSPGNEQFF.

In its sample, this clone was seen a few times. The chain carries TRBV10-1 and TRBJ1-1; 8 bases are a match to TRBD1. Germline V gives CDR1 WNHNN, CDR2 SYGVQD (reference sequence). The CDR3 length is 15 residues. With 6 bases clipped from V and 0 bases from J, the junction kept 6 bases outside the gene matches. The CDR3 DNA reads as TGCGCCAGCAGATTGGACAGGGCGTTGAACACTGAAGCTTTCTTT. Translation: CASRLDRALNTEAFF.

This clone has a single count. The chain links TRBV5-1 to TRBJ1-2; 8 nucleotides match TRBD1. CDR1 is SGHRS and CDR2 is YFSETQ in the germline V gene. Losses at the gene ends were 4 bases for V and 2 bases for J; bases not matched to a gene: 10. This CDR3 is 16 amino acids long. CDR3 sequence reads: CASSVYRGQGNYGYTF. The CDR3, as DNA: TGCGCCAGCAGCGTTTACCGAGGACAGGGAAACTATGGCTACACCTTC. The variable domain in full, completed from reference TRBV5-1 and TRBJ1-2, reads KAGVTQTPRYLIKTRGQQVTLSCSPISGHRSVSWYQQTPGQGLQFLFEYFSETQRNKGNFPGRFSGRQFSNSRSEMNVSTLELGDSALYLCASSVYRGQGNYGYTFGSGTRLTVV.

This clone was recorded a few times. Sequence at one end of the junction differs from germline and may be a read error. The V and J genes are TRBV10-3 and TRBJ1-3; possible D gene TRBD1, 6 bases. This CDR3 has 17 residues. The germline V gene encodes CDR1 ENHRY and CDR2 SYGVKD. The CDR3 here is CAITEKHRVTDGNTIYF. The CDR3 DNA follows: TGTGCCATCACTGAGAAACACAGGGTGACGGATGGAAACACCATATATTTT.

This rearrangement joins TRBV6-2 or TRBV6-3 to TRBJ1-6; possibly TRBD1 for D (5 bases). Looked up from germline, CDR1 is MNHEY and CDR2 is SVGEGT. This CDR3 is 15 amino acids long. V lost 5 bases and J 9 bases, leaving 17 bases between the germline ends. The CDR3 sequence is CASSMAAGGISPLHF. The CDR3 nucleotides are TGTGCCAGCAGTATGGCAGCCGGGGGAATTTCACCCCTCCACTTT.

This chain joins TRBV19 and TRBJ1-5, with D unclear. V shed 4 bases and J shed 5 bases, with 9 bases lying between them. The CDR3 contains 13 residues. Germline values: CDR1 LNHDA, CDR2 SQIVND (reference sequence). The chain's CDR3 is CASSTTPYQPQHF. The CDR3, as DNA: TGTGCCAGTAGTACAACACCTTATCAGCCCCAGCATTTT.

The sample holds a few counts of this clone. V is TRBV6-5 and J is TRBJ1-6, with 9 bases identical to TRBD1. The CDR3 runs 15 residues. After removal of 2 bases from V and 10 bases from J, the junction contained 6 bases not matched to a gene. Looked up from germline, CDR1 is MNHEY and CDR2 is SVGAGI. In DNA, the CDR3 is TGTGCCAGCAGTTACGACGGACAGGGGAGATCACCCCTCCACTTT. It yields the protein CASSYDGQGRSPLHF.

This clone was counted a single time. This chain uses TRBV3-1 (or the pseudogene TRBV3-2) with TRBJ1-5; no firm D call. Germline V CDR1 and CDR2: LGHDT, YNNKEL (reference sequence). The V end lost 4 bases, the J end lost 1 base, and 8 bases lay between the germline ends. The CDR3 has 14 residues. For the CDR3, the DNA is TGTGCCAGCAGCCCGGGTCTGAGCAATCAGCCCCAGCATTTT. Translating it yields CASSPGLSNQPQHF.

V usage is TRBV5-6 and J usage is TRBJ1-2, with a weak D call TRBD1 (5 bases). From germline, CDR1 is SGHDT and CDR2 YYEEEE. The CDR3 extends over 12 amino acids. V was pared by 4 bases and J by 7 bases, with 11 bases between. CDR3 protein: CASSGQARGYTF. The DNA of the CDR3 is TGTGCCAGCAGCGGACAAGCCCGTGGCTACACCTTC. Full variable domain (remainder filled in from reference TRBV5-6 and TRBJ1-2): DAGVTQSPTHLIKTRGQQVTLRCSPKSGHDTVSWYQQALGQGPQFIFQYYEEEERQRGNFPDRFSGHQFPNYSSELNVNALLLGDSALYLCASSGQARGYTFGSGTRLTVV.

The chain links TRBV29-1 to TRBJ1-5, with 8 positions matching TRBD1. Trimming cost V 7 bases and J 5 bases; bases outside gene matches: 4. The CDR3 runs 12 residues. Germline CDR1 and CDR2: SQVTM and ANQGSEA. CDR3 sequence reads: CSAGQGDQPQHF. The DNA for the CDR3 is TGCAGCGCAGGACAGGGCGATCAGCCCCAGCATTTT.

V is TRBV7-2 and J is TRBJ1-2, with TRBD1 matching over 9 bases. Germline V gene data show CDR1 as SGHTA and CDR2 as FQGNSA. Trimming cost V 3 bases and J 6 bases; bases outside gene matches: 11. The CDR3 has 16 amino acids. In DNA, the CDR3 is TGTGCCAGCAGCTTGGGACAGGGAGCGATTTTTCATGGCTACACCTTC. This translates into CASSLGQGAIFHGYTF.

This clone was counted between two and nine times. The chain is built from TRBV14 and TRBJ2-1, with 7 bases aligning to TRBD1. This CDR3 comprises 13 residues. The germline gives CDR1 SGHDN, CDR2 FVKESK. V was clipped by 6 bases and J by 7 bases; unmatched bases: 6. CDR3 bases: TGTGCCAGCAGGCGACAGGGAGCAAATGAGCAGTTCTTC. Translating it yields CASRRQGANEQFF.

This clone was observed a handful of times. One end of the junction does not line up with germline, which may come from a read error. The V and J genes are TRBV7-7 and TRBJ2-3; a weak D match, TRBD1 (5 bases). This CDR3 is 13 amino acids long. Germline CDR1 reads SSHAT; CDR2 reads FNYEAQ (reference sequence). DNA for the CDR3: TGTGCTAGCAGCCAGGGTAGCACAGATACGCAGTATTTT. Its protein product is CASSQGSTDTQYF.

V gene TRBV7-9 combines with J gene TRBJ1-1; the D gene is possibly TRBD1 (6 bases). Germline loops: CDR1 SEHNR, CDR2 FQNEAQ (reference sequence). V shed 4 bases and J shed 0 bases, with 12 bases lying between them. The CDR3 sequence is 15 residues long. The CDR3 spells CASSSGTSMNTEAFF. CDR3 in DNA: TGTGCCAGCAGCTCAGGGACATCCATGAACACTGAAGCTTTCTTT.

The chain has TRBV18 and TRBJ2-5; a possible D gene is TRBD1 (7 bases). V was trimmed by 0 bases and J by 2 bases, leaving 13 bases between them. Germline V CDR1 and CDR2: KGHSH, LQKENI. The length of the CDR3 is 16 residues. This CDR3 reads CASSPPQGGIQETQYF. The CDR3 bases are TGTGCCAGCTCACCACCCCAGGGGGGAATACAAGAGACCCAGTACTTC.

V usage is TRBV5-4 and J usage is TRBJ2-2, with D possibly being TRBD2 (5 bases). Trimming took off 5 bases at V and 6 bases at J, with 11 bases between the two ends. The germline V gene has CDR1 SGHNT and CDR2 YYREEE (reference sequence). The CDR3 has 13 residues. CDR3 loop: CASRTTGAGELFF. The CDR3 DNA reads TGTGCCAGCAGGACTACCGGGGCCGGGGAGCTGTTTTTT.

J is TRBJ1-1 and V is TRBV5-6, with TRBD1 matching 8 bases. The length of the CDR3 is 14 residues. The trim removed 5 bases at V and 2 bases at J, leaving 5 bases unmatched. CDR1 and CDR2 from the germline V gene are SGHDT and YYEEEE. The CDR3 loop reads CASRAGGRNTEAFF. CDR3 DNA sequence: TGTGCCAGCAGGGCAGGGGGCAGAAACACTGAAGCTTTCTTT. The full variable domain, completed using reference TRBV5-6 and TRBJ1-1, is DAGVTQSPTHLIKTRGQQVTLRCSPKSGHDTVSWYQQALGQGPQFIFQYYEEEERQRGNFPDRFSGHQFPNYSSELNVNALLLGDSALYLCASRAGGRNTEAFFGQGTRLTVV.

In its sample, this clone was seen once. The chain employs TRBV5-1 and TRBJ1-2; D uncertain. The germline gives CDR1 SGHRS, CDR2 YFSETQ. Trimming left V 3 bases short and J 14 bases short, with 17 bases between. The CDR3 has 12 amino acids. CDR3 nucleotide sequence: TGCGCCAGCAGCTCATCTCCGGGATTAGGAACCTTC. Its protein product is CASSSSPGLGTF.

V and J are TRBV10-3 and TRBJ1-2, with 10 bases that match TRBD1. This CDR3 comprises 13 residues. The junction had 6 bases not matched to a gene; V was cut back by 8 bases and J by 6 bases. Germline lookup yields CDR1 ENHRY and CDR2 SYGVKD. This CDR3 is CAIPWTGGDGYTF. The CDR3 nucleotides read TGTGCCATCCCCTGGACAGGGGGGGATGGCTACACCTTC.

This rearrangement joins TRBV7-2 to TRBJ1-5; D ambiguous. CDR1 and CDR2 from the germline V gene are SGHTA and FQGNSA. The CDR3 length is 15 residues. V dropped 2 bases and J dropped 3 bases, with 11 bases sitting between them. The CDR3 protein is CASSLRQAFNQPQHF. CDR3 bases: TGTGCCAGCAGCTTAAGGCAGGCGTTCAATCAGCCCCAGCATTTT. The full variable domain, rest sourced from reference TRBV7-2 and TRBJ1-5, is GAGVSQSPSNKVTEKGKDVELRCDPISGHTALYWYRQSLGQGLEFLIYFQGNSAPDKSGLPSDRFSAERTGGSVSTLTIQRTQQEDSAVYLCASSLRQAFNQPQHFGDGTRLSIL.

J is TRBJ1-3 and V is TRBV18; TRBD1 matches 7 bases. V trimming: 3 bases; J trimming: 0 bases; junction bases outside the gene matches: 2. CDR3 length: 15 residues. The germline V gene has CDR1 KGHSH and CDR2 LQKENI. The CDR3, as DNA: TGTGCCAGCTCACCGGGACAGCCCTCTGGAAACACCATATATTTT. As protein: CASSPGQPSGNTIYF.

V and J are TRBV24-1 and TRBJ2-7; no definite D call. Trimming took off 6 bases at V and 3 bases at J, with 14 bases between the two ends. Germline loops: CDR1 KGHDR, CDR2 SFDVKD. This CDR3 is 14 amino acids long. CDR3 DNA: TGTGCCACCAGTTATTACGGGTACGGCTACGAGCAGTACTTC. Translation: CATSYYGYGYEQYF.

This clone has a single count. The V gene is TRBV11-2, the J gene TRBJ1-2, with D uncertain. Between the trimmed V and J ends, which lost 0 bases and 4 bases, there was a span of 9 bases. Looked up from germline, CDR1 is SGHAT and CDR2 is FQNNGV. CDR3 length: 14 amino acids. CDR3: CASSLEATAYGYTF. In DNA form, the CDR3 reads TGTGCCAGCAGCTTAGAGGCAACAGCCTATGGCTACACCTTC.

The rearrangement links TRBV9 to TRBJ1-4; no clear D gene. This CDR3 contains 15 residues. Trimming removed 6 bases from V and 5 bases from J, with 17 bases in between. Germline values: CDR1 SGDLS, CDR2 YYNGEE. CDR3 loop: CASTLGGQPNEKLFF. The CDR3 nucleotides are TGTGCCAGCACCCTGGGAGGGCAGCCGAATGAAAAACTGTTTTTT.